A selection of T cell receptor beta chains follows, all from one sample in a study of CD8 T cells in ankylosing spondylitis. TCRdb analysed the 5' RACE reads with MiXCR anew, one entry per CDR3 protein. The sample carries about 24,000 distinct CDR3 sequences, 17% recorded once. Sequencing used blood. These receptors were collected from a male donor with ankylosing spondylitis or in good health (not recorded which). The CDR3 runs from the conserved cysteine through the conserved F or W. D genes are given only for firm matches.

D gene: TRBD2
V gene: TRBV12-3/TRBV12-4
J gene: TRBJ2-1
CDR3 protein: CASSFLAAGGNEQFF

D gene: .
V gene: TRBV10-3
J gene: TRBJ2-4
CDR3 protein: CAISVTLDKNIQYF

D gene: .
V gene: TRBV11-1
J gene: TRBJ2-1
CDR3 protein: CASSLGPYNEQFF

D gene: .
V gene: TRBV20-1
J gene: TRBJ1-4
CDR3 protein: CSARGRATNEKLFF

D gene: .
V gene: TRBV15
J gene: TRBJ2-1
CDR3 protein: CATSSLMGDPGANEQFF

D gene: .
V gene: TRBV7-7
J gene: TRBJ2-5
CDR3 protein: CASSPVGVQETQYF

D gene: TRBD1
V gene: TRBV3-1
J gene: TRBJ1-1
CDR3 protein: CASSPGTGGSTEAFF

D gene: .
V gene: TRBV28
J gene: TRBJ1-3
CDR3 protein: CASSIPRGLSGNTIYF

D gene: .
V gene: TRBV20-1
J gene: TRBJ2-7
CDR3 protein: CSAKEGSYEQYF

D gene: .
V gene: TRBV6-2/TRBV6-3
J gene: TRBJ2-5
CDR3 protein: CASSTSGQNQETQYF

D gene: TRBD1
V gene: TRBV4-3
J gene: TRBJ2-3
CDR3 protein: CASSHQGADTDTQYF

D gene: TRBD1
V gene: TRBV20-1
J gene: TRBJ1-4
CDR3 protein: CSAGQGAGSATNEKLFF

D gene: TRBD2
V gene: TRBV7-2
J gene: TRBJ2-1
CDR3 protein: CASTVAGGNNEQFF

D gene: .
V gene: TRBV19
J gene: TRBJ1-1
CDR3 protein: CASSPWGSAEAFF

D gene: .
V gene: TRBV18
J gene: TRBJ1-2
CDR3 protein: CASSPSRDSYGYTF

D gene: TRBD1
V gene: TRBV29-1
J gene: TRBJ2-5
CDR3 protein: CSVERTGGRMKTQYF

D gene: .
V gene: TRBV5-5
J gene: TRBJ1-4
CDR3 protein: CASSLQIGLPVEKLFF

D gene: .
V gene: TRBV12-3/TRBV12-4
J gene: TRBJ2-6
CDR3 protein: CASSRGSGVLTF

D gene: .
V gene: TRBV11-2
J gene: TRBJ2-5
CDR3 protein: CASSPAPGRETQYF

D gene: .
V gene: TRBV9
J gene: TRBJ1-1
CDR3 protein: CASSEDGVNTEAFF

D gene: .
V gene: TRBV5-1
J gene: TRBJ2-1
CDR3 protein: CASSLGGQRGDEQFF